The 20 T cell receptor beta chains in this list originate from one sample, sequenced in a study of cytomegalovirus exposure and HLA in healthy donors. PCR primers comprised 60 Vbeta and 13 Jbeta primers. Sequencing used immunoSEQ multiplex PCR; TCRdb keeps in-frame clones, though not all of them. The sample has about 55,000 clones, about 67% seen once. Sequences were obtained from PBMCs. The receptors derive from a man aged 35 to 55 in good health and CMV-seropositive.

The chain couples TRBV13 to TRBJ2-1; TRBD1 aligns across 9 bases. CDR1 and CDR2 from the germline V gene are PRHDT and FYEKMQ (reference sequence). J was trimmed by 7 bases and V by 0 bases; bases with no gene match: 10. The CDR3 loop spans 17 amino acids. CDR3 nucleotides: TGTGCCAGCAGCTTAGGGCGAAGCGGACAGGGGATAAATGAGCAGTTCTTC. Amino acid sequence: CASSLGRSGQGINEQFF.

The chain carries TRBV5-4 and TRBJ2-7; 8 bases are shared with TRBD2. V lost 4 bases to trimming and J lost 3 bases; unmatched junction nucleotides: 6. This CDR3 has 14 residues. From germline, CDR1 is SGHNT and CDR2 YYREEE (reference sequence). The CDR3 region has the DNA TGTGCCAGCAGCCCGGAAGGGACTAGCTACGAGCAGTACTTC. This gives the protein CASSPEGTSYEQYF.

The CDR3 here is CASSVGPVGYEQYF. The CDR3 DNA is TGTGCCAGCAGCGTAGGTCCGGTTGGTTACGAGCAGTACTTC. The chain links TRBV9 to TRBJ2-7, with D unresolved. The V gene's germline CDR1 is SGDLS and CDR2 YYNGEE. Deletions cut 0 bases from V and 4 bases from J, with 11 bases between. The CDR3 spans 14 residues. The full variable domain, completed using reference TRBV9 and TRBJ2-7, is DSGVTQTPKHLITATGQRVTLRCSPRSGDLSVYWYQQSLDQGLQFLIQYYNGEERAKGNILERFSAQQFPDLHSELNLSSLELGDSALYFCASSVGPVGYEQYFGPGTRLTVT.

This clone was seen only once. The genes are TRBV7-3 and TRBJ2-1; 11 nucleotides agree with TRBD2. The CDR3 has 15 residues. Germline V CDR1 and CDR2: SGHTA, FQGTGA. The V segment lost 5 bases and the J segment 6 bases; nucleotides outside the gene matches: 6. The CDR3: CASSVGLADLNEQFF. CDR3 bases: TGTGCCAGCAGCGTGGGACTAGCGGACCTCAATGAGCAGTTCTTC.

This rearrangement joins TRBV14 to TRBJ1-4; 9 positions match TRBD1. Germline CDR1 is SGHDN and CDR2 is FVKESK. The CDR3 length is 15 residues. Germline trimming cut 2 bases from V and 7 bases from J; bases unmatched to any gene: 5. The CDR3 protein is CASSQNRGRGEKLFF. The CDR3 DNA follows: TGTGCCAGCAGCCAAAACAGGGGGCGAGGTGAAAAACTGTTTTTT.

The chain has TRBV27 and TRBJ1-5; D remains unclear. The CDR3 covers 15 residues. In germline, CDR1 is MNHEY, CDR2 SMNVEV (reference sequence). Trimming pared 1 base from V and 1 base from J, leaving 8 bases between. DNA for the CDR3: TGTGCCAGCAGTTTATACGGGGTGAGCAATCAGCCCCAGCATTTT. It is translated as CASSLYGVSNQPQHF.

V usage is TRBV7-3 and J usage is TRBJ2-5; possibly TRBD2 for D (6 bases). CDR3 length equals 13 residues. Germline CDR1 SGHTA, CDR2 FQGTGA. V was shortened by 8 bases and J by 5 bases, with 15 bases between the two germline ends. The CDR3: CASSRGSGETQYF. CDR3 nucleotides: TGTGCCAGCTCGCGGGGCTCGGGGGAGACCCAGTACTTC.

This clone was counted a few times. The V gene is TRBV5-6, the J gene TRBJ1-6, with D maybe TRBD1 (5 bases). CDR1 is SGHDT and CDR2 is YYEEEE in the germline V gene. V lost 4 bases and J lost 6, with 20 bases in between. The CDR3 extends over 17 amino acids. The CDR3 reads CASSRPSQGYGNSPLHF. DNA for the CDR3: TGTGCCAGCAGCCGTCCCTCGCAGGGTTACGGTAATTCACCCCTCCACTTT.

The J gene is TRBJ2-2, the V gene TRBV5-1; D is possibly TRBD1 (6 bases). V lost 0 bases and J lost 7, with 7 bases in between. The CDR3 is 13 residues long. Germline values: CDR1 SGHRS, CDR2 YFSETQ. CDR3 nucleotides: TGCGCCAGCAGCTTGGGGACAGACGGGGAGCTGTTTTTT. Its translation: CASSLGTDGELFF.

The rearrangement uses TRBV19 and TRBJ2-7; D is perhaps TRBD1 (6 bases). Deletions cut 4 bases from V and 2 bases from J, with 18 bases between. The CDR3 extends over 16 amino acids. The germline CDR1 and CDR2 sequences are LNHDA and SQIVND (reference sequence). The CDR3 reads CASSKGDTTAPYEQYF. CDR3 sequence (DNA): TGTGCCAGTAGTAAAGGGGACACCACCGCTCCCTACGAGCAGTACTTC.

J is TRBJ2-5 and V is TRBV5-1; 10 bases align to TRBD2. This CDR3 comprises 13 residues. CDR1 and CDR2 (germline): SGHRS, YFSETQ. The V segment lost 6 bases and the J segment 9 bases; nucleotides outside the gene matches: 8. The DNA for the CDR3 is TGCGCCAGCAACGGTCTAGCGGGGGAGGCCCAGTACTTC. Translating it yields CASNGLAGEAQYF.

The chain links TRBV18 to TRBJ2-1; TRBD2 might be the D (5 bases). V was pared by 3 bases and J by 7 bases, with 10 bases between. This CDR3 region has 13 residues. Germline-derived CDR1 and CDR2 are KGHSH and LQKENI. This chain's CDR3 is CASSPRGLNEQFF. Written as DNA, the CDR3 is TGTGCCAGCTCACCTCGAGGGTTAAATGAGCAGTTCTTC.

This clone was recorded many times. This chain connects TRBV5-5 to TRBJ1-3; 9 bases are shared with TRBD1. V dropped 4 bases and J dropped 8; count of bases not matched to a gene: 7. This CDR3 has 14 residues. Germline V gene data show CDR1 as SGHKS and CDR2 as YYEKEE (reference sequence). The CDR3 DNA reads as TGTGCCAGCAGCCTACGGGACAGGGAAGACACCATATATTTT. It encodes CASSLRDREDTIYF.

The chain carries TRBV29-1 and TRBJ2-7, with TRBD2 identical over 10 bases. The ends lost 6 bases at V and 7 bases at J; junction bases unmatched: 3. The CDR3 has 11 residues. Germline loops: CDR1 SQVTM, CDR2 ANQGSEA. CDR3 in DNA: TGCAGCGTGGGACTAGCGAGGGAGCAGTACTTC. It is translated as CSVGLAREQYF.

The chain joins TRBV4-3 to TRBJ1-2, with D unclear. CDR3 size: 13 residues. Germline CDR1 reads LGHNA; CDR2 reads YSLEER. V was cut by 4 bases and J by 4 bases, with 10 bases left in between. The CDR3 DNA follows: TGCGCCAGCAGCCCCGAGAGGAGCTATGGCTACACCTTC. Translating it yields CASSPERSYGYTF.

This clone has a handful of counts. This rearrangement joins TRBV7-2 to TRBJ2-1; a possible D gene is TRBD2 (6 bases). V was shortened by 6 bases and J by 2 bases, with 14 bases between the two germline ends. CDR1 is SGHTA and CDR2 is FQGNSA in the germline V gene. The CDR3 has 15 residues. The CDR3 nucleotides read TGTGCCAGCAGGGGAATCGGGGGTCCCTACAATGAGCAGTTCTTC. Translated: CASRGIGGPYNEQFF.

This clone was seen more than once but under ten times. The chain has TRBV27 and TRBJ1-1; D is ambiguous. Germline CDR1 MNHEY, CDR2 SMNVEV (reference sequence). V lost 5 bases to trimming and J lost 6 bases, with 19 bases between them. This CDR3 spans 15 amino acids. The CDR3 DNA reads TGTGCCAGCAGTACCGCAAGTACGGGGAGGGCTGAAGCTTTCTTT. Translation: CASSTASTGRAEAFF.

The rearrangement joins TRBV5-4 to TRBJ1-1; perhaps TRBD1 as D (5 bases). Germline loops: CDR1 SGHNT, CDR2 YYREEE (reference sequence). The CDR3 spans 15 residues. With 4 bases removed from V and 10 bases from J, the gap between germline ends came to 23 bases. CDR3 sequence reads: CASSPSQGPRVRAFF. The DNA for the CDR3 is TGTGCCAGCAGCCCCTCCCAGGGCCCGAGAGTGAGAGCTTTCTTT.

This chain uses TRBV19 with TRBJ1-1; 9 nucleotides match TRBD1. This CDR3 has 14 residues. Germline CDR1 and CDR2: LNHDA and SQIVND (reference sequence). V lost 5 bases to trimming and J lost 5 bases; unmatched junction nucleotides: 6. CDR3 protein: CASSVRQGGTEAFF. Here the CDR3 DNA reads TGTGCCAGTAGTGTACGACAGGGGGGTACTGAAGCTTTCTTT.

The chain joins TRBV6-1 to TRBJ1-4, with D unclear. V shed 6 bases and J shed 0 bases, with 8 bases lying between them. Germline lookup yields CDR1 MNHNS and CDR2 SASEGT. The CDR3 is 14 residues long. CDR3 DNA sequence: TGTGCCAGCAGCCGGGTTGCAACTAATGAAAAACTGTTTTTT. Residues: CASSRVATNEKLFF.